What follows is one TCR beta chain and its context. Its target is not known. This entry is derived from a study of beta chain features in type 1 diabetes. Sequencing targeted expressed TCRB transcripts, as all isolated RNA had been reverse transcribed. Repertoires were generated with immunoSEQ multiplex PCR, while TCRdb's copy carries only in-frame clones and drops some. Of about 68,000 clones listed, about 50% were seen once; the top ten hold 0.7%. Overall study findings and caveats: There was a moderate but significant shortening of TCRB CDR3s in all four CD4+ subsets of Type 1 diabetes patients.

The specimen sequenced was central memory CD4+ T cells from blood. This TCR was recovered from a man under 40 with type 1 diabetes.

CDR3 protein: CASSELGGLGYREQFF. The CDR3 DNA sequence: TGTGCCAGCAGTGAATTGGGGGGACTAGGATATCGTGAGCAGTTCTTC. The chain employs TRBV6-4 and TRBJ2-1; 8 bases are shared with TRBD2. V was clipped by 3 bases and J by 9 bases; unmatched bases: 13. Germline V gives CDR1 MRHNA, CDR2 SNTAGT. The CDR3 contains 16 residues.